The rows below give T cell receptor beta chains drawn from one sample of a study of metastatic and nonmetastatic thyroid tumors. TCRdb reprocessed the PCR reads using MiXCR. The sample carries 30,000 to 35,000 clones, under 25% recorded once. Sequencing used tumor tissue. These receptors all come from a male donor with papillary thyroid cancer or a benign thyroid nodule (not recorded which). Some clones in this sample may be carry-over from other donors' samples. Each CDR3 is given with its conserved first and last residue. Each record gives: J gene, D gene, clone size, V gene, CDR3 DNA, CDR3 protein. A D gene is named only where the DNA matches it firmly. The listing skips clone size in some rows; elsewhere it reads once, few, many or a size class.

J gene: TRBJ2-7
D gene: .
clone size: many
V gene: TRBV3-1
CDR3 DNA: TGTGCCAGCAGCCCGCCGACCTCGAACGAGCAGTACTTC
CDR3 protein: CASSPPTSNEQYF

J gene: TRBJ1-1
D gene: TRBD1
clone size: many
V gene: TRBV30
CDR3 DNA: TGTGCCTGGAGGGGGGGGGACAGGTCGAACACTGAAGCTTTCTTT
CDR3 protein: CAWRGGDRSNTEAFF

J gene: TRBJ1-2
D gene: .
clone size: many
V gene: TRBV28
CDR3 DNA: TGTGCCAGCAGTTTAGGGGACGTTGAAAACTATGGCTACACCTTC
CDR3 protein: CASSLGDVENYGYTF

J gene: TRBJ2-2
D gene: .
clone size: many
V gene: TRBV6-1
CDR3 DNA: TGTGCCGGCAGTTTAAGGGGGTCGGACACCGGGGAGCTGTTTTTT
CDR3 protein: CAGSLRGSDTGELFF

J gene: TRBJ2-1
D gene: .
clone size: many
V gene: TRBV4-3
CDR3 DNA: TGCGCCAGCAGCCAAGTGGCCAGCGGAACGAACAATGAGCAGTTCTTC
CDR3 protein: CASSQVASGTNNEQFF

J gene: TRBJ1-2
D gene: .
clone size: few
V gene: TRBV19
CDR3 DNA: TGTGCCGCCCTGTACATGAAGGACTATGGCTACACCTTC
CDR3 protein: CAALYMKDYGYTF

J gene: TRBJ2-5
D gene: .
clone size: many
V gene: TRBV11-2
CDR3 DNA: TGTGCCAGCAGCCCAAGCGAGGAGACCCAGTACTTC
CDR3 protein: CASSPSEETQYF

J gene: TRBJ2-7
D gene: .
clone size: many
V gene: TRBV7-2
CDR3 DNA: TGTGCCAGCAGCTTCTGGGTTTCCTACGAGCAGTACTTC
CDR3 protein: CASSFWVSYEQYF

J gene: TRBJ2-7
D gene: .
clone size: many
V gene: TRBV15
CDR3 DNA: TGTGCCACCAGCAGAGTGGCGGGCCTGTCCTACGAGCAGTACTTC
CDR3 protein: CATSRVAGLSYEQYF

J gene: TRBJ1-6
D gene: .
clone size: .
V gene: TRBV20-1
CDR3 DNA: TGCAGTGCTCTCGGGGCTATCGGTTCACCCCTCCACTTT
CDR3 protein: CSALGAIGSPLHF

J gene: TRBJ2-5
D gene: .
clone size: .
V gene: TRBV27
CDR3 DNA: TGTGCCAGCAGACAGATGGGTCAGGGGAACCCCCAGCTGGCCCAGTACTTC
CDR3 protein: CASRQMGQGNPQLAQYF

J gene: TRBJ2-7
D gene: .
clone size: few
V gene: TRBV28
CDR3 DNA: TGTGCCAGCAGTAGTACAGGATTGACCTACGAGCAGTACTTC
CDR3 protein: CASSSTGLTYEQYF

J gene: TRBJ2-1
D gene: TRBD2
clone size: many
V gene: TRBV27
CDR3 DNA: TGTGCCAGCAGTTTCCGGACTAGCCACTCCTACAATGAGCAGTTCTTC
CDR3 protein: CASSFRTSHSYNEQFF

J gene: TRBJ1-1
D gene: TRBD1
clone size: many
V gene: TRBV12-3/TRBV12-4
CDR3 DNA: TGTGCCAGCAGGCGCGGACAGGCAAACACTGAAGCTTTCTTT
CDR3 protein: CASRRGQANTEAFF

J gene: TRBJ2-3
D gene: .
clone size: .
V gene: TRBV20-1
CDR3 DNA: TGCAGTGCCACCCGAACCCAGCGGACAGACTTTTTTGATACGCAGTATTTT
CDR3 protein: CSATRTQRTDFFDTQYF

J gene: TRBJ2-5
D gene: TRBD1
clone size: few
V gene: TRBV5-6
CDR3 DNA: TGTGCCAGCAGCTTCCCGGGACAGCAGGAGACCCAGTACTTC
CDR3 protein: CASSFPGQQETQYF

J gene: TRBJ2-7
D gene: .
clone size: .
V gene: TRBV6-2/TRBV6-3
CDR3 DNA: TGTGCCAGCATTAGCCACTCCTACGAGCAGTACTTC
CDR3 protein: CASISHSYEQYF

J gene: TRBJ1-1
D gene: .
clone size: medium-sized
V gene: TRBV6-1
CDR3 DNA: TGTGCCAGCAGTACCAGGGGACGGTTGGAGAACACTGAAGCTTTCTTT
CDR3 protein: CASSTRGRLENTEAFF

J gene: TRBJ1-6
D gene: .
clone size: many
V gene: TRBV11-3
CDR3 DNA: TGTGCCAGCAGCTTAGGATCCGTCGCAGGGGATTCACCCCTCCACTTT
CDR3 protein: CASSLGSVAGDSPLHF

J gene: TRBJ2-3
D gene: .
clone size: many
V gene: TRBV10-3
CDR3 DNA: TGTGCCATCAGTCCGGGACCAACAGATACGCAGTATTTT
CDR3 protein: CAISPGPTDTQYF

J gene: TRBJ2-5
D gene: .
clone size: medium-sized
V gene: TRBV6-1
CDR3 DNA: TGTGCCAGCAGTGACTTCGGTCGTGCGGTCCAAGAGACCCAGTACTTC
CDR3 protein: CASSDFGRAVQETQYF

J gene: TRBJ1-1
D gene: .
clone size: medium-sized
V gene: TRBV28
CDR3 DNA: TGTGCCAGCAGTTTACGGAGGAACACTGAAGCTTTCTTT
CDR3 protein: CASSLRRNTEAFF

J gene: TRBJ2-7
D gene: TRBD2
clone size: few
V gene: TRBV19
CDR3 DNA: TGTGCCACCTCAACCCGGGGGGACCTGAACTACGAGCAGTACTTC
CDR3 protein: CATSTRGDLNYEQYF

J gene: TRBJ2-1
D gene: TRBD2
clone size: .
V gene: TRBV11-1
CDR3 DNA: TGTGCCAGCATCTTTAGCGGGGATACCTGCAATGAGCAGTTCTTC
CDR3 protein: CASIFSGDTCNEQFF

J gene: TRBJ2-5
D gene: .
clone size: many
V gene: TRBV4-1
CDR3 DNA: TGCGCCAGCAGCCAAGCGGCCCCAACTTTTTCGATGGAGACCCAGTACTTC
CDR3 protein: CASSQAAPTFSMETQYF

J gene: TRBJ2-7
D gene: .
clone size: .
V gene: TRBV20-1
CDR3 DNA: TGCAGTGCTAGGTGCCTATCGTACGAGCAGTACTTC
CDR3 protein: CSARCLSYEQYF

J gene: TRBJ2-3
D gene: TRBD2
clone size: many
V gene: TRBV6-2/TRBV6-3
CDR3 DNA: TGTGCCAGCAGTTACGGGCGACGGGGGGGAGGAGATACGCAGTATTTT
CDR3 protein: CASSYGRRGGGDTQYF

J gene: TRBJ1-1
D gene: .
clone size: .
V gene: TRBV20-1
CDR3 DNA: TGCAGTGCTAGTGATAGGATCACAGGGAACACTGAAGCTTTCTTT
CDR3 protein: CSASDRITGNTEAFF

J gene: TRBJ2-5
D gene: TRBD2
clone size: few
V gene: TRBV5-1
CDR3 DNA: TGCGCCAGCAGCTTGGGGGGGAGGACTAGCTGGGGACAAGAGACCCAGTACTTC
CDR3 protein: CASSLGGRTSWGQETQYF

J gene: TRBJ2-5
D gene: TRBD2
clone size: many
V gene: TRBV9
CDR3 DNA: TGTGCCAGCAGCGTTAGCGGGAGCTACCAAGAGACCCAGTACTTC
CDR3 protein: CASSVSGSYQETQYF

J gene: TRBJ1-6
D gene: .
clone size: many
V gene: TRBV9
CDR3 DNA: TGTGCCAGCAGCGTTGGGGACGTCAATTCACCCCTCCACTTT
CDR3 protein: CASSVGDVNSPLHF

J gene: TRBJ2-2
D gene: .
clone size: few
V gene: TRBV24-1
CDR3 DNA: TGTGCCACCAGGGGGTCGGGCACCGGGGAGCTGTTTTTT
CDR3 protein: CATRGSGTGELFF

J gene: TRBJ2-1
D gene: .
clone size: .
V gene: TRBV20-1
CDR3 DNA: TGCAGTTCTATAAGCTCGGGGGGCAATGAGCAGTCCTTC
CDR3 protein: CSSISSGGNEQSF

J gene: TRBJ2-7
D gene: .
clone size: many
V gene: TRBV10-2
CDR3 DNA: TGCGCCAGCAGTGGGACTCCGATGGGGGAGCAGTACTTC
CDR3 protein: CASSGTPMGEQYF

J gene: TRBJ2-1
D gene: .
clone size: many
V gene: TRBV7-9
CDR3 DNA: TGTGCCAGCAGCTTAGTAGGGTACGCCTACAATGAGCAGTTCTTC
CDR3 protein: CASSLVGYAYNEQFF

J gene: TRBJ2-2
D gene: .
clone size: .
V gene: TRBV18
CDR3 DNA: TGTGCCAGCTCACCATGGCGGGCGGATACGAACACCTGGGAGCTGTTTTTT
CDR3 protein: CASSPWRADTNTWELFF

J gene: TRBJ1-2
D gene: TRBD1
clone size: few
V gene: TRBV6-1
CDR3 DNA: TGTGCCAGCAGCCGGACAGGGGCCGGCTATGGCTACACCTTC
CDR3 protein: CASSRTGAGYGYTF

J gene: TRBJ2-7
D gene: .
clone size: .
V gene: TRBV9
CDR3 DNA: TGTGCCAGCAGCCCCAGGGGCAGGGAGGGCGAGCAGTACTTC
CDR3 protein: CASSPRGREGEQYF

J gene: TRBJ1-5
D gene: .
clone size: many
V gene: TRBV7-9
CDR3 DNA: TGTGCCAGCAGCTTTGGCGCCAGTCTCAATCAGCCCCAGCATTTT
CDR3 protein: CASSFGASLNQPQHF